Listed here are 18 T cell receptor beta chains from one sample, sequenced in a study of blood T cell repertoires in COVID-19. Data came from immunoSEQ multiplex PCR; TCRdb stores just in-frame clones and leaves some out. The repertoire includes some 96,000 clones, under 90% of them detected once, and roughly 13% sits in the top ten. The sample was peripheral blood. The source is a human donor in a cohort sampled during active COVID-19.

This clone was counted only a few times. The chain couples TRBV7-6 to TRBJ2-6; 8 positions agree with TRBD1. CDR1 is SGHVS, CDR2 FNYEAQ, per germline. The junction had 18 bases not matched to a gene; V was cut back by 6 bases and J by 2 bases. The CDR3 is 20 amino acids. The DNA for the CDR3 is TGTGCCAGCAGTTTTAGTGGTGGACAGGGTTGGAGCGCTGGGGCCAACGTCCTGACTTTC. Protein product: CASSFSGGQGWSAGANVLTF.

The chain joins TRBV6-5 to TRBJ2-1, with TRBD2 matching 9 bases. CDR3 length equals 12 residues. Germline V gene lookup returns CDR1 MNHEY and CDR2 SVGAGI. The CDR3, as DNA: TGTGGCTCGGCGGGGGGGTACAATGAGCAGTTCTTC. Amino acids: CGSAGGYNEQFF.

The chain employs TRBV5-1 and TRBJ1-1; a possible D gene is TRBD1 (5 bases). Germline-derived CDR1 and CDR2 are SGHRS and YFSETQ. The CDR3 sequence is 14 residues long. The V gene lost 3 bases and the J gene lost 1 base, with 10 bases spanning the gap. In nucleotides, the CDR3 is TGCGCCAGCAGCTGGGGCGTTGAGAACACTGAAGCTTTCTTT. It specifies CASSWGVENTEAFF.

The J gene is TRBJ1-5, the V gene TRBV7-2; no clear D. The CDR3 totals 15 residues. The V end was cut by 0 bases, the J end by 0 bases, with 6 bases between. Germline CDR1 is SGHTA and CDR2 is FQGNSA. The CDR3 loop is CASSLAVYSNQPQHF. In nucleotides, the CDR3 is TGTGCCAGCAGCTTAGCAGTCTATAGCAATCAGCCCCAGCATTTT.

The rearrangement joins TRBV7-2 to TRBJ1-2; D is possibly TRBD1 (5 bases). Trimming removed 7 bases from V and 2 bases from J, with 11 bases in between. Germline V gene sequence: CDR1 SGHTA, CDR2 FQGNSA. There are 13 residues in the CDR3. The CDR3 nucleotides read TGTGCCAGCAACTCAGGGCTCAACTATGGCTACACCTTC. Protein sequence: CASNSGLNYGYTF.

This chain joins TRBV19 and TRBJ1-2; 10 nucleotides agree with TRBD1. There are 15 residues in the CDR3. Trimming at V came to 5 bases and at J to 2 bases, leaving 5 bases not matched to a gene. The germline V gene has CDR1 LNHDA and CDR2 SQIVND (reference sequence). The CDR3 sequence is CASSSGTGDNYGYTF. The CDR3 DNA sequence: TGTGCCAGTAGTTCCGGGACAGGGGACAACTATGGCTACACCTTC.

In this sample, this clone turned up once. This chain connects TRBV28 to TRBJ1-1, with 8 bases that match TRBD1. J lost 0 bases, V lost 4 bases, and 10 bases had no gene match. Germline-derived CDR1 and CDR2 are MDHEN and SYDVKM. The CDR3 totals 17 residues. The CDR3 nucleotides read TGTGCCAGCAGTTCAGTCGGGACAGGTCGGGTGAACACTGAAGCTTTCTTT. Its protein is CASSSVGTGRVNTEAFF. Based on the CDR3 plus reference TRBV28 and TRBJ1-1, the full variable domain is DVKVTQSSRYLVKRTGEKVFLECVQDMDHENMFWYRQDPGLGLRLIYFSYDVKMKEKGDIPEGYSVSREKKERFSLILESASTNQTSMYLCASSSVGTGRVNTEAFFGQGTRLTVV.

The chain uses TRBV6-2 or TRBV6-3 and TRBJ2-2; D call uncertain. Per germline, CDR1 MNHEY and CDR2 SVGEGT. The CDR3 loop spans 14 amino acids. V was clipped by 6 bases and J by 0 bases, with 8 bases between them. CDR3 sequence (DNA): TGTGCCAGCAGCAGAGCAACGAACACCGGGGAGCTGTTTTTT. This sequence encodes CASSRATNTGELFF.

The chain employs TRBV5-4 and TRBJ1-1; no firm D call. In germline, CDR1 is SGHNT, CDR2 YYREEE (reference sequence). The CDR3 has 15 amino acids. V lost 1 base and J 0 bases, leaving 10 bases between the germline ends. The CDR3 region has the DNA TGTGCCAGCAGCTTGTCGTCCTCCCTGAACACTGAAGCTTTCTTT. Amino acid sequence: CASSLSSSLNTEAFF.

The chain employs TRBV5-4 and TRBJ1-2; a possible D gene is TRBD1 (5 bases). This CDR3 has 16 amino acids. The germline V gene has CDR1 SGHNT and CDR2 YYREEE (reference sequence). V was shortened by 3 bases and J by 8 bases, with 23 bases between the two germline ends. The CDR3 bases are TGTGCCAGCAGCTCCAGGTCGAGGCAGGGCATTCGGGGCTACACCTTC. The encoded protein is CASSSRSRQGIRGYTF.

The chain recombines TRBV27 with TRBJ1-2, with TRBD1 matching 7 bases. The CDR3 extends over 14 amino acids. Germline lookup yields CDR1 MNHEY and CDR2 SMNVEV (reference sequence). The V and J ends lost 4 bases and 2 bases, in that order; junction bases with no gene match: 4. The CDR3: CASSSGQSNYGYTF. CDR3 coding DNA: TGTGCCAGCAGTTCGGGACAGAGCAACTATGGCTACACCTTC.

The gene calls are TRBV5-6 and TRBJ1-3; D unresolved. The CDR3 has 15 amino acids. Per germline, CDR1 SGHDT and CDR2 YYEEEE. The ends were cut back, 4 bases at V and 0 bases at J, with 11 bases in the middle. The CDR3 here is CASSGLGGSGNTIYF. CDR3 nucleotide sequence: TGTGCCAGCAGCGGGCTGGGTGGCTCTGGAAACACCATATATTTT.

The chain links TRBV19 to TRBJ2-4, with 7 nucleotides matching TRBD1. The germline gives CDR1 LNHDA, CDR2 SQIVND (reference sequence). The CDR3 spans 19 residues. Unmatched junction bases numbered 11, after V lost 0 bases and J lost 0 bases. The CDR3 loop is CASSIEVGGRKLAKNIQYF. CDR3 sequence (DNA): TGTGCCAGTAGTATAGAGGTAGGGGGCAGGAAGCTAGCCAAAAACATTCAGTACTTC.

The genes are TRBV7-8 and TRBJ2-7; D unclear. The CDR3 runs 12 residues. Germline CDR1 and CDR2: SGHVS and FQNEAQ. V gave up 4 bases and J gave up 6 bases, with 10 bases separating them. CDR3 residues: CASSSVLGEQYF. Here the CDR3 DNA reads TGTGCCAGCAGCTCCGTTCTCGGCGAGCAGTACTTC.

V is TRBV5-4 and J is TRBJ2-5, with a tentative D call TRBD2 (6 bases). Trimming left V 1 base short and J 1 base short, with 11 bases between. The CDR3 has 15 amino acids. Germline V lookup: CDR1 SGHNT, CDR2 YYREEE (reference sequence). In DNA form, the CDR3 reads TGTGCCAGCAGCTTGAAGGGCGGGACCCAAGAGACCCAGTACTTC. Encoded protein: CASSLKGGTQETQYF.

The chain links TRBV28 to TRBJ1-1; 7 positions agree with TRBD1. Germline V gene sequence: CDR1 MDHEN, CDR2 SYDVKM. The junction had 9 bases not matched to a gene; V was cut back by 4 bases and J by 4 bases. The CDR3 is 15 amino acids. CDR3 nucleotides: TGTGCCAGCAGTTCGCACGACAGGGCCGCCACTGAAGCTTTCTTT. Amino acid sequence: CASSSHDRAATEAFF.

This clone was picked up a small number of times. Here the CDR3 reads CASSESVGEAYYEQYF. Here the CDR3 DNA reads TGCGCCAGCAGTGAGTCGGTGGGGGAGGCCTACTACGAGCAGTACTTC. The chain has TRBV10-2 and TRBJ2-7, with a weak D call TRBD2 (6 bases). Per the germline V gene, CDR1 is WSHSY and CDR2 is SAAADI. V lost 0 bases and J lost 3, with 15 bases in between. The CDR3 is made up of 16 amino acids.

J is TRBJ1-2 and V is TRBV19; 10 nucleotides agree with TRBD1. This CDR3 contains 13 residues. After removal of 9 bases from V and 3 bases from J, the junction contained 4 bases not matched to a gene. Germline loops: CDR1 LNHDA, CDR2 SQIVND (reference sequence). CDR3 DNA: TGTGCCAGCGCTGGGACAGGGGACTATGGCTACACCTTC. Its translation is CASAGTGDYGYTF.